The 4 T cell receptor beta chains presented below share a single source sample, sequenced in a study of chemoradiotherapy in HPV16-positive cancers. Profiling relied on immunoSEQ multiplex PCR, and the TCRdb table lists in-frame clones only, not all of them. The sample includes approximately 11,000 clones, roughly nine tenths of them seen just once. This specimen consisted of blood, obtained from a patient who underwent chemoradiotherapy. The receptor set was obtained from a human donor with HPV-associated anogenital cancer.

DNA of the CDR3: TGTGCCAGCTCCCGAGGGGTTTACGGCTACACCTTC. It translates to CASSRGVYGYTF. This chain connects TRBV18 to TRBJ1-2, with D possibly being TRBD1 (5 bases). The CDR3 has 12 residues. V shed 6 bases and J shed 8 bases, with 13 bases lying between them. The germline V gene encodes CDR1 KGHSH and CDR2 LQKENI.

The chain carries TRBV7-9 and TRBJ1-6; D might be TRBD1 (5 bases). The CDR3 contains 16 residues. Germline CDR1 reads SEHNR; CDR2 reads FQNEAQ (reference sequence). V was trimmed by 1 base and J by 14 bases, leaving 21 bases between them. The CDR3 loop reads CASSLVGGGPMGTLHF. The CDR3 DNA reads as TGTGCCAGCAGCTTAGTAGGTGGGGGACCAATGGGAACCCTCCACTTT.

This sequence joins TRBV18 and TRBJ2-3; D might be TRBD1 or TRBD2, each matching 6 bases. CDR3 size: 16 residues. V lost 1 base and J 2 bases, leaving 13 bases between the germline ends. The germline V gene encodes CDR1 KGHSH and CDR2 LQKENI. The CDR3 nucleotides read TGTGCCAGCTCACCACAGGGGGGAACTTCCACAGATACGCAGTATTTT. It yields the protein CASSPQGGTSTDTQYF.

A word on this clone: At one end the junction does not follow the germline gene, possibly because of a read error. V usage is TRBV18 and J usage is TRBJ2-2; 7 bases match TRBD1. Germline assignment: CDR1 KGHSH and CDR2 LQKENI. The CDR3 contains 15 residues. The CDR3 DNA reads as TGTACCAGCTCACCAGACAGGGTTAACACCGGGGAGCTGTTTTTT. Its translation: CTSSPDRVNTGELFF.